This T cell receptor (beta chain) is drawn from a study of vaccination and CD4 T cells after COVID-19. Study-level background: With about ten mild cases and one severe, convalescent patients were SARS-CoV-2 positive by nasal swab PCR. Overlapping SARS-CoV-2, HCoV-NL63, HCoV-OC43 and HCoV-229E spike peptides were used to stimulate cells.

The sample holds a few counts of this clonotype. Its matching antigen is unknown. The CDR3 is 15 residues long. After removal of 3 bases from V and 2 bases from J, the junction contained 6 bases not matched to a gene. Specified treatment: approximately 11-day PBMC culture with coronavirus spike peptide pools or control peptides (ViraFEST assay). IL-2 at 10 IU/ml and peptide pools at roughly 9.1 ug/ml were added to PBMCs cultured at about 2.2 million per well. CD4+ T cells that had been cultured provided DNA sequenced with the Oncomine TCR Beta short-read assay. One entry per CDR3 protein, called by TCRdb with MiXCR from the PCR reads. The table lists about 24,000 distinct CDR3 sequences, 49% of them singletons. Broader study findings: Although the median of SARS-CoV-2-reactive clonotypes rose from about 20 to 38, the change was not significant.

Input material: CD4+ T cells from blood, cultured in vitro. This sequence joins TRBV12-3 or TRBV12-4 and TRBJ1-2; TRBD1 agrees at 7 bases. The receptor was derived from a human donor who had recovered from COVID-19. CDR3 sequence reads: CASSLSGQVNYGYTF. DNA of the CDR3: TGTGCCAGCAGTTTGAGTGGACAGGTGAACTATGGCTACACCTTC.